These 14 T cell receptor beta chains were all obtained from the same sample, sequenced in a study of shared T cell receptors in the human thymus. Clones were read by immunoSEQ multiplex PCR, and TCRdb kept only the in-frame ones, dropping some. The table has 500,000 to 850,000 clones, more than 75% seen once. The same sample was also used in a study of human thymus T cells.

The source material was thymocytes. These receptors were collected from a boy younger than two with a congenital heart defect.

J is TRBJ2-7 and V is TRBV7-2; possibly TRBD2 for D (6 bases). V dropped 8 bases and J dropped 3 bases, with 11 bases sitting between them. This CDR3 has 12 residues. The germline CDR1 and CDR2 sequences are SGHTA and FQGNSA. The CDR3 bases are TGTGCCAGCCGCCGGGGGTTCTACGAGCAGTACTTC. Translated, it gives CASRRGFYEQYF. The full variable domain, with the rest looked up from reference TRBV7-2 and TRBJ2-7, is GAGVSQSPSNKVTEKGKDVELRCDPISGHTALYWYRQSLGQGLEFLIYFQGNSAPDKSGLPSDRFSAERTGGSVSTLTIQRTQQEDSAVYLCASRRGFYEQYFGPGTRLTVT.

The V gene is TRBV14, the J gene TRBJ2-7, with 7 bases lining up with TRBD2. The CDR3 length is 17 residues. Germline loops: CDR1 SGHDN, CDR2 FVKESK. Unmatched junction bases numbered 12, after V lost 1 base and J lost 3 bases. This chain's CDR3 is CASSQAGPWEGYYEQYF. The DNA of the CDR3 is TGTGCCAGCAGCCAAGCGGGACCCTGGGAGGGTTACTACGAGCAGTACTTC. Filled out from reference TRBV14 and TRBJ2-7, the complete variable domain reads EAGVTQFPSHSVIEKGQTVTLRCDPISGHDNLYWYRRVMGKEIKFLLHFVKESKQDESGMPNNRFLAERTGGTYSTLKVQPAELEDSGVYFCASSQAGPWEGYYEQYFGPGTRLTVT.

This chain's CDR3 is CASSWTPGHRQETQYF. The DNA for the CDR3 is TGTGCCAGCAGTTGGACCCCGGGACATCGCCAAGAGACCCAGTACTTC. The V gene is TRBV6-5, the J gene TRBJ2-5; possible D gene TRBD1, 6 bases. The CDR3 is 16 residues long. Germline assignment: CDR1 MNHEY and CDR2 SVGAGI. V was clipped by 4 bases and J by 1 base, with 16 bases between them.

This CDR3 reads CASSLRPARGDYYEQYF. For the CDR3, the DNA is TGTGCCAGCAGCCTCCGACCAGCGCGGGGGGACTACTACGAGCAGTACTTC. The rearrangement uses TRBV28 and TRBJ2-7; 8 bases line up with TRBD2. CDR1 MDHEN and CDR2 SYDVKM come from the germline V gene. After removal of 6 bases from V and 3 bases from J, the junction contained 16 bases not matched to a gene. The CDR3 totals 17 residues.

V usage is TRBV25-1 and J usage is TRBJ2-3; weak D call: TRBD2 (6 bases). This CDR3 is built from 18 residues. The germline CDR1 and CDR2 sequences are MGHDK and SYGVNS. V was shortened by 1 base and J by 0 bases, with 17 bases between the two germline ends. The CDR3 region is CASSELGRERGSTDTQYF. CDR3 DNA: TGTGCCAGCAGTGAATTAGGTCGGGAGCGTGGTAGCACAGATACGCAGTATTTT.

V gene TRBV4-1 combines with J gene TRBJ1-6, with 8 bases identical to TRBD1. Looked up from germline, CDR1 is MGHRA and CDR2 is YSYEKL. V trimming: 4 bases; J trimming: 7 bases; junction bases outside the gene matches: 9. The CDR3 loop spans 16 amino acids. This CDR3 is CASSLAGGPENSPLHF. In DNA, the CDR3 is TGCGCCAGCAGCCTTGCAGGGGGCCCCGAGAATTCACCCCTCCACTTT.

The J gene is TRBJ2-1, the V gene TRBV7-2; 10 positions match TRBD2. Losses at the gene ends were 6 bases for V and 7 bases for J; bases not matched to a gene: 9. The germline gives CDR1 SGHTA, CDR2 FQGNSA. The CDR3 is 15 residues long. The CDR3 protein is CASRSAPGLANEQFF. The CDR3 nucleotides are TGTGCCAGCAGGTCTGCCCCGGGACTAGCGAATGAGCAGTTCTTC. Filled out from reference TRBV7-2 and TRBJ2-1, the complete variable domain reads GAGVSQSPSNKVTEKGKDVELRCDPISGHTALYWYRQSLGQGLEFLIYFQGNSAPDKSGLPSDRFSAERTGGSVSTLTIQRTQQEDSAVYLCASRSAPGLANEQFFGPGTRLTVL.

J is TRBJ2-7 and V is TRBV6-1; D perhaps matches TRBD1 (6 bases). The CDR3 is 15 residues long. Looked up from germline, CDR1 is MNHNS and CDR2 is SASEGT. Trimming pared 6 bases from V and 4 bases from J, leaving 19 bases between. The CDR3 DNA reads as TGTGCCAGCAGATCTAGAGGGGGACCCGCTTACGAGCAGTACTTC. Its protein is CASRSRGGPAYEQYF.

The gene calls are TRBV28 and TRBJ2-5; D possibly corresponds to TRBD1 (5 bases). The CDR3 length is 16 residues. V lost 7 bases to trimming and J lost 1 base, with 19 bases between them. Germline V gives CDR1 MDHEN, CDR2 SYDVKM. This CDR3 is CASKNTRTLTQETQYF. CDR3 bases: TGTGCCAGCAAAAATACGAGGACACTCACCCAAGAGACCCAGTACTTC.

J is TRBJ2-2 and V is TRBV4-3; D ambiguous. The CDR3 totals 15 residues. The germline V gene has CDR1 LGHNA and CDR2 YSLEER. Trimming removed 4 bases at V and 3 bases at J, with 12 bases between. The chain's CDR3 is CASSPSSLDTGELFF. The CDR3 DNA is TGCGCCAGCAGCCCTAGTTCCTTGGACACCGGGGAGCTGTTTTTT.

This rearrangement joins TRBV4-2 to TRBJ2-5, with D perhaps matching TRBD2 (6 bases). The J call may be mistaken, given a closer DNA end match to TRBJ2-7. This CDR3 has 15 amino acids. CDR1 is LGHNA and CDR2 is YNFKEQ in the germline V gene. CDR3 in amino acids: CASSQEWTNPYEQYF. DNA of the CDR3: TGTGCCAGCAGCCAAGAATGGACTAATCCCTACGAGCAGTACTTC.

The V call is TRBV15, the J call TRBJ1-3; D call uncertain. The CDR3 consists of 15 residues. The germline gives CDR1 LNHNV, CDR2 YYDKDF (reference sequence). Trimming shortened V by 4 bases and J by 2 bases, and 12 bases separated the two germline ends. CDR3 DNA sequence: TGTGCCACCAGCACCCCTGGGAGGACTGGAAACACCATATATTTT. It encodes CATSTPGRTGNTIYF.

V and J are TRBV19 and TRBJ2-7; D is ambiguous. Germline V CDR1 and CDR2: LNHDA, SQIVND (reference sequence). The V end was cut by 5 bases, the J end by 3 bases, with 11 bases between. The CDR3 contains 13 residues. The CDR3 nucleotides are TGTGCCAGTAGTGGGCAGGCACACTACGAGCAGTACTTC. It yields the protein CASSGQAHYEQYF.

V is TRBV5-1 and J is TRBJ2-7; 10 nucleotides agree with TRBD2. This CDR3 region has 21 residues. Germline CDR1 reads SGHRS; CDR2 reads YFSETQ. V was clipped by 3 bases and J by 6 bases; unmatched bases: 27. The CDR3: CASSWDGGGFGLAARVGEQYF. DNA for the CDR3: TGCGCCAGCAGCTGGGATGGGGGGGGGTTCGGACTAGCGGCGCGCGTCGGCGAGCAGTACTTC. Based on the CDR3 plus reference TRBV5-1 and TRBJ2-7, the full variable domain is KAGVTQTPRYLIKTRGQQVTLSCSPISGHRSVSWYQQTPGQGLQFLFEYFSETQRNKGNFPGRFSGRQFSNSRSEMNVSTLELGDSALYLCASSWDGGGFGLAARVGEQYFGPGTRLTVT.